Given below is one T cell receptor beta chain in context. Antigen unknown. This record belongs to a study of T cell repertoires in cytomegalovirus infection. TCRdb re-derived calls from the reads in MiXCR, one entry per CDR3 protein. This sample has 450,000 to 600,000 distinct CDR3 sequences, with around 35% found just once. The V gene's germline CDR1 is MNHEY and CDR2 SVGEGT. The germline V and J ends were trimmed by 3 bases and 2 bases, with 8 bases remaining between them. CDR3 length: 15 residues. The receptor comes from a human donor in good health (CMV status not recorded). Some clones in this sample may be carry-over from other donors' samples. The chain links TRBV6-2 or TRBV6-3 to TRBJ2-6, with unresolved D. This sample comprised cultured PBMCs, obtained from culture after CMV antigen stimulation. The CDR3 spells CASSYRVPGANVLTF. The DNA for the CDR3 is TGTGCCAGCAGTTATCGAGTTCCTGGGGCCAACGTCCTGACTTTC.